These T cell receptor beta chains were read from a single sample in a study of monozygotic twins with inflammatory bowel disease. TCRdb reprocessed the 5' RACE reads and keeps a single row for each CDR3 protein, giving no DNA. Its clone listing holds over 150,000 distinct CDR3 sequences. The sequencing sample was made of blood. The receptors here all came from a human donor with ulcerative colitis or Crohn's disease, or a healthy co-twin of an affected twin (not recorded which). The CDR3 runs from the conserved cysteine through the conserved F or W.

15,TRBV7-2,TRBJ1-1,CASSSLTRGKTEAFF
14,TRBV5-1,TRBJ2-3,CASSLGYSTDTQYF
15,TRBV19,TRBJ2-2,CASSNPGREGGELFF
15,TRBV5-1,TRBJ2-3,CASSFTAGGTDTQYF
15,TRBV7-9,TRBJ2-1,CASSPNRDRESEQFF
14,TRBV5-1,TRBJ2-1,CASDRGAAYNEQFF
15,TRBV7-3,TRBJ1-3,CASSPSGESGNTIYF
17,TRBV7-3,TRBJ2-1,CASSLRLAGGRDNEQFF
11,TRBV29-1,TRBJ2-3,CSVRTEDTQYF
15,TRBV7-9,TRBJ2-5,CASSPSPRVQETQYF
13,TRBV7-9,TRBJ1-3,CASSLDPGNTIYF
14,TRBV5-1,TRBJ1-1,CASSLAGGYAEAFF
15,TRBV2,TRBJ2-3,CASSEQGAGGDTQYF
14,TRBV7-8,TRBJ2-3,CASSLLGAGDTQYF
15,TRBV6-1,TRBJ2-5,CASSRQGASQETQYF
15,TRBV7-9,TRBJ1-3,CASSLGTGSGNTIYF
15,TRBV6-5,TRBJ1-2,CASSYPTMGNYGYTF
17,TRBV24-1,TRBJ2-2,CATSDSLLTGNTGELFF
17,TRBV5-1,TRBJ2-2,CASSDRPGQRITGELFF
14,TRBV20-1,TRBJ2-7,CSARPGTASYEQYF
13,TRBV20-1,TRBJ1-1,CSARDQANTEAFF
14,TRBV20-1,TRBJ1-2,CSATRPDGNYGYTF
14,TRBV12-3/TRBV12-4,TRBJ2-7,CASRPTGVGYEQYF
14,TRBV5-1,TRBJ2-5,CASRLPGAQETQYF
14,TRBV29-1,TRBJ2-5,CSVFSGGALETQYF
15,TRBV19,TRBJ2-2,CASSPIAGVPGELFF
15,TRBV12-3/TRBV12-4,TRBJ1-6,CASSGQGAHNSPLHF
15,TRBV27,TRBJ2-7,CASSFTGGAISEQYF
14,TRBV5-1,TRBJ2-5,CAGSLAGLGETQYF
13,TRBV7-3,TRBJ2-1,CASGHLGNNEQFF
15,TRBV3-1,TRBJ1-2,CASSHLPEASYGYTF
12,TRBV29-1,TRBJ1-1,CSVGTEGTEAFF
12,TRBV20-1,TRBJ2-1,CSASQGFNEQFF